The 2 T cell receptor beta chains presented below share a single source sample, sequenced in a study of blood T cell repertoires in COVID-19. TCRdb keeps only in-frame clones here, not all; method: immunoSEQ multiplex PCR. There are approximately 270,000 clones in the sample; 91% occur only once, and 0.95% to 1.5% lies in the top ten. Sequenced input: PBMCs or T cells enriched from blood (not recorded which). Receptors were obtained from a human donor in a cohort exposed to, infected with or recovered from COVID-19 (not recorded which). The donor label of this sample is uncertain.

The rearrangement joins TRBV9 to TRBJ2-1; D is possibly TRBD2 (5 bases). The V and J ends lost 4 bases and 0 bases respectively, with 17 bases between them. This CDR3 has 17 amino acids. The germline V gene has CDR1 SGDLS and CDR2 YYNGEE. The CDR3 DNA follows: TGTGCCAGCAGCCCACCCTTAAAGGGAGCCTCCTACAATGAGCAGTTCTTC. Its translation: CASSPPLKGASYNEQFF. Using reference TRBV9 and TRBJ2-1 for the parts outside the CDR3, the full variable domain is DSGVTQTPKHLITATGQRVTLRCSPRSGDLSVYWYQQSLDQGLQFLIQYYNGEERAKGNILERFSAQQFPDLHSELNLSSLELGDSALYFCASSPPLKGASYNEQFFGPGTRLTVL.

The genes are TRBV4-3 and TRBJ1-5, with a possible D match to TRBD1 (6 bases). CDR3 length: 18 residues. CDR1 and CDR2 (germline): LGHNA, YSLEER. V lost 6 bases and J lost 0, with 21 bases in between. Here the CDR3 reads CASRPIAGQLYSNQPQHF. CDR3 sequence (DNA): TGCGCCAGCAGACCGATCGCCGGACAGCTATATAGCAATCAGCCCCAGCATTTT.